This T cell receptor beta chain was observed in a study of blood T cells in healthy people across ages (dated by TCRdb to 2015 to 2017). About the full investigation: Template switching captured roughly one uniquely barcoded TCR beta cDNA molecule per two T cells in model experiments. Using deep sequencing normalized with unique cDNA molecular identifiers, the study measured how TCR beta repertoire diversity changes with age. The donors were divided into four age groups: young (average 16 years), middle-aged (approximately 41), aged (about 62) and long-lived (roughly 86). For two donors (one aged 18 to 29 and one aged 80 or older), the study analyzed two additional independent replicas of 1 million unique cDNA reads from the same blood draw. Summary of the overall study and its limitations: Observed TCR beta diversity per million T cells fell roughly linearly with age, and a significant reduction was already apparent by age approximately 40. Because profiling used bulk unsorted PBMCs, naive and antigen-experienced compartments could not be compared conclusively. A strong correlation was found between observed TCR beta diversity and the percentage of naive T cells measured by flow cytometry. Donor CMV infection status was unknown, potentially confounding age-related changes in expanded clonotypes. Estimates of total diversity based on one million sequenced T cells were regarded as lower bounds and as underestimates. Compared with the aged group, the long-lived group had more naive CD4+ T cells, fewer expanded clones and increased TCR diversity, suggesting age selection.

This clonotype was detected many times. There is no known antigen for this receptor. At one of its ends the junction is not consistent with the germline gene, which may arise from a read error. Systemically healthy Caucasian individuals from Russia, approximately 39 in total and aged about 6 to 100 years, were included as donors. Each donor gave approximately 9.4 milliliters of peripheral blood, drawn into EDTA-treated Vacutainer tubes. Ficoll-Paque density-gradient centrifugation was used to isolate PBMCs, with at least 7 million obtained per sample. Total RNA was extracted from PBMCs with Trizol reagent, with at least 6 micrograms obtained per sample. For every donor, flow cytometry on a PBMC aliquot measured the percentage of naive CD45RAhigh/CD27high T cells. The CDR3 goes from the cysteine to the phenylalanine over 14 residues. The entry retains the CDR3 DNA only, 42 bases that are in frame from base 1. CDR1 and CDR2, per the germline V gene, are SGDLS and YYNGEE.

The protocol used for the library was 5' RACE. For sequencing, an Illumina HiSeq 2500 was employed. The second PCR ran for roughly 7 to 11 cycles and used a J-beta primer mix along with a sample-barcoded 5' primer. Each TCR beta cDNA molecule received a unique molecular identifier from a template-switch 5' adaptor carrying 12 random nucleotides. At least 2.5 million CDR3-containing paired-end reads were obtained from each sample. First-strand cDNA was synthesized from all RNA with the Mint cDNA synthesis kit, primed by a TRBC-specific oligonucleotide. Following uracil-DNA glycosylase treatment, all cDNA underwent a first 18-cycle PCR with the universal primers M1SS and BC2_uni_R. On the study's bioinformatics: For normalization, 1 million high-quality reads, each with a distinct molecular identifier, were randomly selected from each sample. Reads with shared molecular identifiers were discarded instead of being binned into consensus sequences. MiTCR, with a Q25 quality threshold and the strictest error-elimination algorithm, was used for CDR3 identification, clonotype clustering and error correction. A nonparametric unseen species model with Euler transformation was used to estimate a lower bound on total TCR beta diversity. TCRdb handled the public reads itself, with Q25 trimming in fastp and clone calling in MiXCR, and kept productive beta chains. Merged by CDR3 protein, the rows form single entries marked with the most common genes and DNA. The V and J calls and clone size are TCRdb's, not the authors'. For this sample there are over a million distinct CDR3 sequences; under 30% appear just once. The ten most abundant clones make up less than 0.85% of the sample.

The sample also formed part of further work on T cells of mothers and their children. As the second paper documents: Nine systemically healthy Caucasian individuals, comprising three mothers and their six children, were included as donors. cDNA synthesis consumed the entire amount of extracted RNA, loaded at 1.5 ug RNA in each 15 ul reaction. In the second PCR, the M1S primer added sample barcodes and 2-4 random nucleotides. Over 8 million TCR beta CDR3 reads were obtained for each mother, and around 2.7 million reads were obtained for each child. Thymic selection similarly shapes TCR recombination output in related and unrelated pairs, with minor effect from inherited differences. Related mother-child pairs always showed normalized repertoire overlap that was slightly higher than in unrelated mother-child pairs, though the difference was never significant. With a sensitivity of about 100 clones per million clonotypes, no persistent microchimeric T cell clones were detected. Deep NGS was used in the study to compare the TCR beta repertoires of mothers and children and to look for features that separate related mother-child pairs from unrelated individuals. Mothers averaged about 40 +/- 4 years of age and children averaged around 10 +/- 4 years. After adapter ligation with NEBNext reagents, the libraries were sequenced on Illumina HiSeq 2000 with 100+100 nt paired-end reads. Mother and child libraries were prepared a month apart and sequenced in separate runs to prevent cross-contamination. For each donor, somewhere between roughly 450,000 and 2,000,000 distinct TCR beta clonotypes were identified. Naive TCR beta clonotypes were estimated from low-frequency clonotypes matched to each donor's FACS-determined naive share, without sorting.

The sample taken for sequencing was blood. The rearrangement combines TRBV9 with TRBJ2-6, with no D gene named confidently. This clonotype was sampled from a girl aged 2-15 years in good health. The sequenced DNA: TGTGCCAGCAGTGTAGTCTCTGGGGCCAACGTCCTGACTTTC. Its translation is CASSVVSGANVLTF.